This T cell receptor (beta chain) was found in a study of identical twins. TCRdb called the 5' RACE reads again in MiXCR, with one record for every CDR3 protein. The sample lists roughly 250,000 distinct CDR3 sequences; over 12% were seen once. A few counts support this clonotype. The CDR3 sequence is 15 residues long. From germline, CDR1 is LNHDA and CDR2 SQIVND (reference sequence). The V gene lost 5 bases and the J gene lost 1 base, with 11 bases spanning the gap. Sequencing used memory (CD45RO+) T cells sorted from blood. This TCR derives from a woman aged 18-29 years in good health. This chain joins TRBV19 and TRBJ1-4; D unclear. CDR3 DNA sequence: TGTGCCAGTAGTTCTGGACGGATAACTAATGAAAAACTGTTTTTT. Protein sequence: CASSSGRITNEKLFF.